A selection of T cell receptor beta chains follows, all from one sample in a study of T cells in localized non-small cell lung cancer. The repertoire was sequenced with immunoSEQ multiplex PCR; TCRdb's copy has only in-frame clones and lacks some. In the table there are tens of thousands of clones, around 85% of which are singletons. Sequencing was performed on PBMCs, taken before any cancer treatment. These TCRs come from a man aged 35-75 years with stage II squamous cell lung carcinoma. The CDR3 runs from the conserved cysteine through the conserved F or W. The D gene is left open where the match is weak. Clone size appears in some rows only: once, few, many, or a class for an expanded clone.

size | D | J | V | DNA | CDR3
once | - | TRBJ2-2 | TRBV9 | TGTGCCAGCAGCGGCAGGGGAGGGACCGGGGAGCTGTTTTTT | CASSGRGGTGELFF
- | - | TRBJ2-5 | TRBV13 | TGTGCCAGCAGCACCGGGACAGCGGGAAGGACCCAGTACTTC | CASSTGTAGRTQYF
- | TRBD1 | TRBJ2-5 | TRBV7-9 | TGTGCCAGCAGCTTAGGCCAGGGGGCGGAGACCCAGTACTTC | CASSLGQGAETQYF
once | - | TRBJ1-1 | TRBV7-9 | TGTGCCAGCAGCCAAGGGGGAACTGAAGCTTTCTTT | CASSQGGTEAFF
once | TRBD1 | TRBJ1-1 | TRBV15 | TGTGCCACCAGCAGAGGACGAAAAGGGACAGGGCCAGAAGATCGGGCTTTCTTT | CATSRGRKGTGPEDRAFF
- | TRBD2 | TRBJ2-7 | TRBV28 | TGTGCCAGCAGTGACCCGCTAGCGGGGCACTACGAGCAGTACTTC | CASSDPLAGHYEQYF
- | TRBD2 | TRBJ2-5 | TRBV14 | TGTGCCAGCAGCAGACTAGCGGGGGACTCCCAAGAGACCCAGTACTTC | CASSRLAGDSQETQYF
- | - | TRBJ2-1 | TRBV7-9 | TGTGCCAGCAGCTTAGGGGGTCAGGGGCTCAAACTTCGTGAGCAGTTCTTC | CASSLGGQGLKLREQFF
- | - | TRBJ2-1 | TRBV7-2 | TGTGCCAGCAGCCTCAGCCCCACCCGCTCCTACAATGAGCAGTTCTTC | CASSLSPTRSYNEQFF
- | - | TRBJ1-1 | TRBV7-8 | TGTGCCAGCAGCTTAGGGGTTGTAGCTTTCTTT | CASSLGVVAFF
- | - | TRBJ2-5 | TRBV27 | TGTGCCAGCAGTTTTAACAGGGTGAGGGAGACCCAGTACTTC | CASSFNRVRETQYF
- | TRBD1 | TRBJ1-4 | TRBV7-9 | TGTGCCAGCAGCTTTCCGGGACAGGAAAAAGAAAAACTGTTTTTT | CASSFPGQEKEKLFF
- | - | TRBJ2-7 | TRBV4-3 | TGCGCCAGCAGCCAAGATCATCGGACGGTCTCCTACGAGCAGTACTTC | CASSQDHRTVSYEQYF
- | - | TRBJ1-6 | TRBV9 | TGTGCCAGCAGCGAGACGGGCCCTGAGGATTCACCCCTCCACTTT | CASSETGPEDSPLHF
- | - | TRBJ2-7 | TRBV18 | TGTGCCAGCTCACCACCAAACTACGGTTCCTACGAGCAGTACTTC | CASSPPNYGSYEQYF
- | - | TRBJ2-5 | TRBV7-7 | TGTGCCAGCAGCTACCAAACGGGGGATTCCCAGTACTTC | CASSYQTGDSQYF
- | - | TRBJ2-5 | TRBV27 | TGTGCCAGCAGCCCGCTGGGGTGGGAGACCCAGTACTTC | CASSPLGWETQYF
once | - | TRBJ1-1 | TRBV7-3 | TGTGCCAGCAGCTCGGAACCGAACGGGCAGAAAGCTTTCTTT | CASSSEPNGQKAFF
- | - | TRBJ2-7 | TRBV5-5 | TGTGCCAGCAGCTTGTACGGACTAAGCTCCTACGAGCAGTACTTC | CASSLYGLSSYEQYF
- | TRBD1 | TRBJ2-7 | TRBV27 | TGTGCCAGCAGTTTTAGGACAGGGTGGGCCGAGCAGTACTTC | CASSFRTGWAEQYF
- | - | TRBJ1-4 | TRBV9 | TGTGCCAGCAGCGTAGAGGGAAGGCCGGGAGTTAATGAAAAACTGTTTTTT | CASSVEGRPGVNEKLFF
- | - | TRBJ2-7 | TRBV30 | TGTGCCTGGGGAGAGGGGGGAGAGCAGTACTTC | CAWGEGGEQYF
- | - | TRBJ2-2 | TRBV7-9 | TGTGCCAGCAGCTTAGTGGCAGGGCGGACCGGGGAGCTGTTTTTT | CASSLVAGRTGELFF
- | TRBD1 | TRBJ2-7 | TRBV5-4 | TGTGCCAGCAGCAAGTCCGGGACAGGGGGCTTCGACGAGCAGTACTTC | CASSKSGTGGFDEQYF
- | - | TRBJ1-2 | TRBV19 | TGTGCCAGTAGTACGGGATTAATCGGCGGCTACACCTTC | CASSTGLIGGYTF
- | TRBD1 | TRBJ2-5 | TRBV11-2 | TGTGCCAGCTCCGGACAGGCCCAAGAGACCCAGTACTTC | CASSGQAQETQYF
- | - | TRBJ1-6 | TRBV7-8 | TGTGCCAGCAGCTTATCCGGGTTCGGGGGAAATTCACCCCTCCACTTT | CASSLSGFGGNSPLHF
- | TRBD2 | TRBJ2-1 | TRBV7-3 | TGTGCCAGCAGCTCCCTTCTAGCGGCCTACAATGAGCAGTTCTTC | CASSSLLAAYNEQFF
- | - | TRBJ2-3 | TRBV6-4 | TGTGCCAGCAGTGAGGACGGGCCAGATACGCAGTATTTT | CASSEDGPDTQYF
- | - | TRBJ2-3 | TRBV25-1 | TGTGCCAGCAAGGAGAGCGGATGGGGCCAAGATACGCAGTATTTT | CASKESGWGQDTQYF
- | TRBD2 | TRBJ2-3 | TRBV4-3 | TGCGCCAGCAGCCAAGTCGCGACTAGCGGGGGCTCTAGCACAGATACGCAGTATTTT | CASSQVATSGGSSTDTQYF
- | TRBD1 | TRBJ1-2 | TRBV27 | TGTGCCAGCAGCCCGGAAACAGGGGGAGGCTACACCTTC | CASSPETGGGYTF
- | - | TRBJ1-2 | TRBV10-2 | TGCGCCAGCAGTGAGTCAGGGACCCTGATCTATGGCTACACCTTC | CASSESGTLIYGYTF
- | - | TRBJ2-7 | TRBV28 | TGTGCCAGCAGTCCCTTCTGGGGAGGGGGTGGATACGAGCAGTACTTC | CASSPFWGGGGYEQYF
- | TRBD1 | TRBJ2-2 | TRBV7-6 | TGTGCCAGCAGCTCACGGACAGGGGACACCGGGGAGCTGTTTTTT | CASSSRTGDTGELFF
- | - | TRBJ1-1 | TRBV13 | TGTGCCAGCAGCTCCCCGCGGACAGTTGCAGCTTTCTTT | CASSSPRTVAAFF
- | - | TRBJ2-3 | TRBV29-1 | TGCAGCGTTCTGCCGTTTAGCACAGATACGCAGTATTTT | CSVLPFSTDTQYF
- | TRBD2 | TRBJ2-7 | TRBV7-9 | TGTGCCAGCAGTCGCCCTAGCGGGGCCCCCTACGAGCAGTACTTC | CASSRPSGAPYEQYF
- | TRBD2 | TRBJ2-1 | TRBV6-1 | TGTGCCAGCAGTGAACCAGCGGGAGGGTACAATGAGCAGTTCTTC | CASSEPAGGYNEQFF
- | - | TRBJ2-7 | TRBV18 | TGTGCCAGCTCACCAAGGTTGGACCGTCCGCACGAGCAGTACTTC | CASSPRLDRPHEQYF
- | TRBD1 | TRBJ2-7 | TRBV19 | TGTGCCAGTAGTATTGTACAGGGGAATAACGAGCAGTACTTC | CASSIVQGNNEQYF
few | - | TRBJ1-5 | TRBV19 | TGTGCCGTCAGGGGTGGCAATCAGCCCCAGCATTTT | CAVRGGNQPQHF
- | TRBD1 | TRBJ1-4 | TRBV30 | TGTGCCTGGTCCCGGGACAGGGAGGGAAAACTGTTTTTT | CAWSRDREGKLFF
- | - | TRBJ1-1 | TRBV23-1 | TGCGCCAGCAGTCGAGGGGGACGGAAAGCTTTCTTT | CASSRGGRKAFF
once | - | TRBJ1-5 | TRBV5-6 | TGTGCCAGCAGCTTGGGGGGCCGGGGCCGGGGGCAGCCCCAGCATTTT | CASSLGGRGRGQPQHF
- | - | TRBJ2-5 | TRBV10-1 | TGCGCCAGCAGTGGTGGGAGAGGGGAGACCCAGTACTTC | CASSGGRGETQYF
- | - | TRBJ1-5 | TRBV19 | TGTGCCAGTAGTGGTCAGGGATATCAGCCCCAGCATTTT | CASSGQGYQPQHF
- | TRBD2 | TRBJ2-7 | TRBV29-1 | TGCAGCGTGTATGGGACTAGCAGTTACGAGCAGTACTTC | CSVYGTSSYEQYF
- | - | TRBJ2-7 | TRBV5-4 | TGTGCCAGCAGCCCGAACCTAGCTTCCAACGAGCAGTACTTC | CASSPNLASNEQYF
- | - | TRBJ1-4 | TRBV30 | TGTGCCTGGAGTGTACGGGGGGGCATGGAAAAACTGTTTTTT | CAWSVRGGMEKLFF
- | TRBD2 | TRBJ2-1 | TRBV29-1 | TGCAGCGTTGGCGGGACTATCTCCTACAATGAGCAGTTCTTC | CSVGGTISYNEQFF
- | TRBD2 | TRBJ2-1 | TRBV7-3 | TGTGCCAGCAGCTTAGGACTAGCAGGAAATGAGCAGTTCTTC | CASSLGLAGNEQFF
- | - | TRBJ1-2 | TRBV5-1 | TGCGCCAGCAGCTTGGAGGGTGGCTATGGCTACACCTTC | CASSLEGGYGYTF
- | - | TRBJ2-7 | TRBV7-2 | TGTGCCAGCAGCTCGGGCCCCCGGCAGTACTTC | CASSSGPRQYF
once | TRBD2 | TRBJ2-2 | TRBV10-3 | TGTGCCATCAGTCGACTAGCGGACACCGGGGAGCTGTTTTTT | CAISRLADTGELFF
- | - | TRBJ2-3 | TRBV7-3 | TGTGCCAGCAGCTTGGAGGAGATAGGACCAGATACGCAGTATTTT | CASSLEEIGPDTQYF
- | - | TRBJ1-1 | TRBV5-5 | TGTGCCAGCAGCTCCCCCGTAGGGACTGAAGCTTTCTTT | CASSSPVGTEAFF
- | - | TRBJ2-1 | TRBV5-1 | TGCGCCAGCAGCTTGACGGAGGGGGGAGACAATGAGCAGTTCTTC | CASSLTEGGDNEQFF
- | - | TRBJ1-1 | TRBV7-9 | TGTGCCAGCAGCTTCCGCTACACTGAAGCTTTCTTT | CASSFRYTEAFF
- | - | TRBJ2-7 | TRBV7-6 | TGTGCCAGCAGCTTAAATTTTCTCCGGGGTCCCTACGAGCAGTACTTC | CASSLNFLRGPYEQYF